A single sample is the source of the 13 T cell receptor beta chains below, sequenced in a study of OX40 agonist ivuxolimab in advanced cancers. The assay was immunoSEQ multiplex PCR, and TCRdb's table has in-frame clones only and misses some. The data contain under 85,000 clones, around 87% of them singletons. This specimen was CD4+ or CD8+ T cells sorted from blood, taken in a trial of the OX40 agonist ivuxolimab. Receptor source: an adult with an advanced solid tumor such as melanoma, head and neck, liver or kidney cancer.

CDR3 protein: CASSLPGQGENNEQFF. The CDR3, as DNA: TGTGCCAGCAGCTTGCCGGGACAGGGGGAGAACAATGAGCAGTTCTTC. The rearrangement joins TRBV5-4 to TRBJ2-1, with 11 positions matching TRBD1. Germline V CDR1 and CDR2: SGHNT, YYREEE (reference sequence). CDR3 length equals 16 residues. V dropped 1 base and J dropped 5; count of bases not matched to a gene: 5.

J is TRBJ2-1 and V is TRBV20-1; D is unresolved. This CDR3 is built from 11 residues. Trimming took 6 bases from V and 5 from J, leaving 8 bases between them. The germline gives CDR1 DFQATT, CDR2 SNEGSKA (reference sequence). This chain's CDR3 is CSAEENNEQFF. CDR3 nucleotide sequence: TGCAGTGCCGAGGAAAACAATGAGCAGTTCTTC.

The chain couples TRBV6-5 to TRBJ1-3; TRBD1 matches at 9 bases. CDR1 is MNHEY and CDR2 is SVGAGI in the germline V gene. V shed 6 bases, J shed 0 bases, and the junction held 3 bases outside the gene matches. The CDR3 loop spans 15 amino acids. CDR3 loop: CASRQDRGSGNTIYF. The CDR3 coding sequence is TGTGCCAGCAGACAGGACAGGGGCTCTGGAAACACCATATATTTT.

The chain links TRBV2 to TRBJ1-1, with 9 bases aligning to TRBD1. V lost 5 bases to trimming and J lost 10 bases; unmatched junction nucleotides: 8. This CDR3 spans 13 amino acids. The germline gives CDR1 SNHLY, CDR2 FYNNEI. The CDR3 sequence is CASSPQGARGAFF. The CDR3 DNA sequence: TGTGCCAGCAGTCCACAGGGGGCTAGAGGAGCTTTCTTT.

This chain links TRBV29-1 with TRBJ2-5; 8 bases agree with TRBD1. Losses at the gene ends were 4 bases for V and 3 bases for J; bases not matched to a gene: 4. From germline, CDR1 is SQVTM and CDR2 ANQGSEA. The CDR3 sequence is 13 residues long. The CDR3 reads CSVGQGNEETQYF. For the CDR3, the DNA is TGCAGCGTTGGACAGGGGAATGAAGAGACCCAGTACTTC.

This clone was picked up one time. This rearrangement joins TRBV5-1 to TRBJ2-5; D might be TRBD2 (6 bases). Germline CDR1 reads SGHRS; CDR2 reads YFSETQ. The CDR3 loop spans 13 amino acids. V was shortened by 2 bases and J by 5 bases, with 10 bases between the two germline ends. The chain's CDR3 is CASSLNAGETQYF. The CDR3 DNA sequence: TGCGCCAGCAGCTTAAATGCGGGGGAGACCCAGTACTTC.

This clone was seen a few times. The V gene is TRBV2, the J gene TRBJ1-1; 10 nucleotides match TRBD1. V lost 6 bases to trimming and J lost 0 bases; unmatched junction nucleotides: 4. Per the germline V gene, CDR1 is SNHLY and CDR2 is FYNNEI. This CDR3 is built from 15 residues. CDR3 region: CASRDRGYLNTEAFF. The CDR3 DNA is TGTGCCAGCAGGGACAGGGGGTATTTGAACACTGAAGCTTTCTTT.

This sequence joins TRBV10-3 and TRBJ2-7; the match to TRBD1 covers 9 bases. The CDR3 has 15 amino acids. From germline, CDR1 is ENHRY and CDR2 SYGVKD. Trimming took 6 bases from V and 6 from J; bases not matched to a gene: 12. The CDR3 is CAISQGQGGGGEQYF. Written as DNA, the CDR3 is TGTGCCATCAGCCAGGGACAGGGAGGGGGAGGCGAGCAGTACTTC.

The chain carries TRBV10-3 and TRBJ2-7; D tentatively reads TRBD1 or TRBD2 (5 bases each). Trimming stripped 9 bases from V and 2 bases from J, with 14 bases between. Germline V gives CDR1 ENHRY, CDR2 SYGVKD. This CDR3 comprises 13 residues. CDR3 nucleotides: TGTGCCATAGGGACCAGGCCCCCCTACGAGCAGTACTTC. Encoded protein: CAIGTRPPYEQYF.

This clone was seen only once. This chain uses TRBV19 with TRBJ2-5; D gene uncertain. Trimming removed 2 bases at V and 2 bases at J, with 9 bases between. Germline assignment: CDR1 LNHDA and CDR2 SQIVND (reference sequence). The CDR3 length is 14 residues. CDR3 residues: CASSIRVAQETQYF. Written as DNA, the CDR3 is TGTGCCAGTAGTATACGGGTAGCTCAAGAGACCCAGTACTTC.

J is TRBJ2-1 and V is TRBV5-1, with D perhaps matching TRBD1 (6 bases). Between the trimmed V and J ends, which lost 4 bases and 6 bases, there was a span of 14 bases. The CDR3 has 14 amino acids. Germline CDR1 and CDR2: SGHRS and YFSETQ. For the CDR3, the DNA is TGCGCCAGCAGCCTTCCAACAGGGCCCAATGAGCAGTTCTTC. Translated: CASSLPTGPNEQFF.

The chain combines TRBV7-8 with TRBJ1-6; no definite D call. Trimming removed 5 bases from V and 7 bases from J, with 9 bases in between. Looked up from germline, CDR1 is SGHVS and CDR2 is FQNEAQ. The CDR3 consists of 13 residues. Written as DNA, the CDR3 is TGTGCCAGCAGCATCGACATGAATTCACCCCTCCACTTT. This encodes CASSIDMNSPLHF.

This chain uses TRBV19 with TRBJ2-1; no definite D call. The V end was cut by 5 bases, the J end by 2 bases, with 13 bases between. CDR3 size: 15 residues. Germline V gene sequence: CDR1 LNHDA, CDR2 SQIVND (reference sequence). The CDR3 sequence: CASSSRTETYNEQFF. The CDR3, as DNA: TGTGCCAGTAGTTCCCGGACGGAGACCTACAATGAGCAGTTCTTC.